A selection of T cell receptor beta chains follows, all from one sample in a study of T cell responses to AZD1222 COVID-19 vaccine. Clones were read by immunoSEQ multiplex PCR, and TCRdb kept only the in-frame ones, dropping some. The data contain over 150,000 clones, around nine tenths of them seen just once; the ten biggest clones take up around 1.1%. The source was peripheral blood, collected 28 days after the second AZD1222 dose. The receptors shown here come from an adult who received the AZD1222 COVID-19 vaccine. Both conserved end residues are part of each CDR3. The D gene is left open where the match is weak. Clone size is shown for a subset of rows, as once, few, many or a class of expanded clone.

V gene	clone size	D gene	J gene	CDR3 DNA	CDR3 protein
TRBV20-1	-	-	TRBJ1-2	TGCAGTGCTAGAGACGCAAATGGCTACACCTTC	CSARDANGYTF
TRBV7-8	-	-	TRBJ1-1	TGTGCCAGCAGCCGTGGGACGAGCGGGACTGAAGCTTTCTTT	CASSRGTSGTEAFF
TRBV7-2	-	TRBD2	TRBJ2-2	TGTGCCAGAGGGACTAGCGGGGGGCTCAACACCGGGGAGCTGTTTTTT	CARGTSGGLNTGELFF
TRBV5-1	-	-	TRBJ1-1	TGCGCCAGCAGCCCCGCGTGGGCGAACACTGAAGCTTTCTTT	CASSPAWANTEAFF
TRBV19	few	TRBD2	TRBJ2-3	TGTGCCAGTAGTATGGGGGGGTTAGATACGCAGTATTTT	CASSMGGLDTQYF
TRBV7-9	-	-	TRBJ1-3	TGTGCCAGCAGCTTAGCGGGCTCTGGAAACACCATATATTTT	CASSLAGSGNTIYF
TRBV3-1/TRBV3-2	-	-	TRBJ2-2	TGTGCCAGCAGCCAAGAGACACACACCGGGGAGCTGTTTTTT	CASSQETHTGELFF
TRBV19	few	-	TRBJ2-5	TGTGCCACCAAAGGGGGGGGCGCCCCGAGGGAGACCCAGTACTTC	CATKGGGAPRETQYF
TRBV6-5	-	-	TRBJ1-1	TGTGCCAGCAGGTATGGGACCGGGGGCACTGAAGCTTTCTTT	CASRYGTGGTEAFF
TRBV6-5	-	-	TRBJ1-3	TGTGCCACCCATTCCTCCGTTCACTCTGGAAACACCATATATTTT	CATHSSVHSGNTIYF
TRBV4-2	-	-	TRBJ2-5	TGTGCCAGCAGCCCGGATCAGAGCGGAACCCAGTACTTC	CASSPDQSGTQYF
TRBV7-2	-	TRBD2	TRBJ2-7	TGTGCCAGCAGCTTATCTCCGGTGGGGGGGTCCTACGAGCAGTACTTC	CASSLSPVGGSYEQYF
TRBV27	once	-	TRBJ2-3	TGTGCCAGCAGTTTGGGTATAGTACGACGGACTAGCACAGATACGCAGTATTTT	CASSLGIVRRTSTDTQYF
TRBV6-1	-	-	TRBJ2-5	TGTGCCAGCAGTGAAGGGGGGGGGCATAAAGAGACCCAGTACTTC	CASSEGGGHKETQYF
TRBV19	few	-	TRBJ1-2	TGTGCCAGCCCCCTGAGACAGAGTCCATTCGGCTACACCTTC	CASPLRQSPFGYTF
TRBV6-5	-	-	TRBJ2-1	TGTGCCAGCAGTTTAAACCTACAGGTCAATGAGCAGTTCTTC	CASSLNLQVNEQFF
TRBV29-1	-	-	TRBJ2-6	TGCAGCGTTTTCGATCTGAGCTCTGGGGCCAACGTCCTGACTTTC	CSVFDLSSGANVLTF
TRBV4-2	-	-	TRBJ2-7	TGTGCCAGCAGCCAAGTGTCCTCCTACGAGCAGTACTTC	CASSQVSSYEQYF
TRBV3-1/TRBV3-2	-	-	TRBJ2-3	TGTGCCAGCAGCCAAGGAGGGGGGGCTGCAGATACGCAGTATTTT	CASSQGGGAADTQYF
TRBV3-1/TRBV3-2	-	TRBD2	TRBJ2-7	TGTGCCAGCAGCCAGACGCCACTCCGGACTAGCCCTCCGGGAGAGCAGTACTTC	CASSQTPLRTSPPGEQYF
TRBV19	few	TRBD2	TRBJ2-7	TGTGCCAGTAGTATAGGCCACCGGGGACTAACCTACCCCTACGAGCAGTACTTC	CASSIGHRGLTYPYEQYF
TRBV2	-	TRBD1	TRBJ1-6	TGTGCCAGCAGCCACCAGGGGGAAACGGTCGTCTCACCCCTCCACTTT	CASSHQGETVVSPLHF
TRBV28	-	-	TRBJ2-6	TGTGCCAGCAGTTCCGGGGGAGGCTCTGGGGCCAACGTCCTGACTTTC	CASSSGGGSGANVLTF
TRBV19	once	-	TRBJ1-3	TGTGCCAGTAGTTCCCAGGGAAGTACATCCTCTGGAAACACCATATATTTT	CASSSQGSTSSGNTIYF
TRBV6-5	-	-	TRBJ1-1	TGTGCCAGCAGTAGATCCGGGAGGCCAGCTTTCTTT	CASSRSGRPAFF
TRBV3-1/TRBV3-2	-	-	TRBJ2-7	TGTGCCAGCAGCCAAGGGGGTTTCCTAGCCTACGAGCAGTACTTC	CASSQGGFLAYEQYF
TRBV29-1	-	-	TRBJ1-2	TGCAGCGTTGGAGGACAGAGTCTGAACTATGGCTACACCTTC	CSVGGQSLNYGYTF